This T cell receptor (beta chain) was identified in a study of blood T cell repertoires in COVID-19. Study-wide context: Whether acute or convalescent, the COVID-19 samples came from the United States, Italy and Spain. T cells, B-cell-depleted T cells, or PBMCs supplied cDNA or gDNA.

Original handling: Amplification of reference gene primers provided the estimated nucleated cell counts. Generated by immunoSEQ multiplex PCR, the TCRdb table keeps only in-frame clones and is missing some. The DNA was the basis for D and trimming; V, J and clone size are from that table. The sample has about 90,000 clones; around four fifths are singletons. Germline V CDR1 and CDR2: ENHRY, SYGVKD. There are 16 residues in the CDR3. V shed 5 bases, J shed 1 base, and the junction held 8 bases outside the gene matches. The chain joins TRBV10-3 to TRBJ1-5; 7 nucleotides agree with TRBD1. The source of this sequence is a man aged 45-65 years with acute or convalescent COVID-19. What was sequenced was peripheral blood. This chain's CDR3 is CAISSTGERSNQPQHF. CDR3 sequence (DNA): TGTGCCATCAGTTCTACAGGGGAAAGGAGCAATCAGCCCCAGCATTTT.